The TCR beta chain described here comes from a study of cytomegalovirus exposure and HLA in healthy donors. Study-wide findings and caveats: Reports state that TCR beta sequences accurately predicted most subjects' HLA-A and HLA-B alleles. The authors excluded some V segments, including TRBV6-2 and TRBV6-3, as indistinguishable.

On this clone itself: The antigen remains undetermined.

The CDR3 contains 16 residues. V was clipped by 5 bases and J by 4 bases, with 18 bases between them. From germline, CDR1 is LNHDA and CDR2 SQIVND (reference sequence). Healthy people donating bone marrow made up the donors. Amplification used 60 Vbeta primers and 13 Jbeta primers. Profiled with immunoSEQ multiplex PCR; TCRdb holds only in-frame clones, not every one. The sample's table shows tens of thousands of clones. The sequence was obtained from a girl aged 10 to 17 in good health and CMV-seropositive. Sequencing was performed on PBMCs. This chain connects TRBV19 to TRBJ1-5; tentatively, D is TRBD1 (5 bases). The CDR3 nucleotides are TGTGCCAGTAGTTCTGGGGGACTCCTTCGGAATCAGCCCCAGCATTTT. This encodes CASSSGGLLRNQPQHF.